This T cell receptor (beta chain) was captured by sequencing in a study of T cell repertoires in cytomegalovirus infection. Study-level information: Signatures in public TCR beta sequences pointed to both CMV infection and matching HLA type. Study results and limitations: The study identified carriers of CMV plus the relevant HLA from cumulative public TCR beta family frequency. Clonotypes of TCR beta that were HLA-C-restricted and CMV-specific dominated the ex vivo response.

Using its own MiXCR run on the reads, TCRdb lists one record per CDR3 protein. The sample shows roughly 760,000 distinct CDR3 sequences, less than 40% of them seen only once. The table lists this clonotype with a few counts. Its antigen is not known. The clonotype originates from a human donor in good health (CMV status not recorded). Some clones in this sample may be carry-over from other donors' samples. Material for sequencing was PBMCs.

The CDR3 is CASSSTDRGRNEQFF. CDR3 nucleotide sequence: TGTGCCAGCAGTAGCACAGACAGGGGGCGGAATGAGCAGTTCTTC. The rearrangement links TRBV6-1 to TRBJ2-1; 10 bases line up with TRBD1. V was clipped by 5 bases and J by 7 bases; unmatched bases: 8. Germline V CDR1 and CDR2: MNHNS, SASEGT. This CDR3 region has 15 residues.